Presented here are 9 T cell receptor beta chains from one specimen sequenced in a study of cytomegalovirus exposure and HLA in healthy donors. The PCR was carried out with 60 Vbeta primers and 13 Jbeta primers. Clones were read by immunoSEQ multiplex PCR, and TCRdb kept only the in-frame ones, dropping some. The sample holds approximately 170,000 clones; around 77% are singletons and the top ten take approximately 3.4%. Sequencing was done on a sample of PBMCs. The source of these receptors is a female donor in good health and CMV-seronegative.

The chain joins TRBV28 to TRBJ1-2; 10 positions agree with TRBD1. Trimming at V came to 2 bases and at J to 6 bases, leaving 6 bases not matched to a gene. This CDR3 is built from 15 residues. Per the germline V gene, CDR1 is MDHEN and CDR2 is SYDVKM. The DNA for the CDR3 is TGTGCCAGCAGTTTAGAGGGACAGGGGATTAATGGCTACACCTTC. Protein: CASSLEGQGINGYTF.

The CDR3: CASSFTGGAYEQYF. In nucleotides, the CDR3 is TGTGCCAGCAGTTTCACAGGGGGTGCCTACGAGCAGTACTTC. The V call is TRBV11-2, the J call TRBJ2-7; 8 positions match TRBD1. The germline CDR1 and CDR2 sequences are SGHAT and FQNNGV. The CDR3 runs 14 residues. J was trimmed by 2 bases and V by 6 bases; bases with no gene match: 6.

The chain uses TRBV7-9 and TRBJ1-1; D is possibly TRBD1 (5 bases). This CDR3 has 13 residues. The V gene's germline CDR1 is SEHNR and CDR2 FQNEAQ (reference sequence). V lost 5 bases, J lost 1 base, and 8 bases lay in between. CDR3 in amino acids: CASSRQGNTEAFF. Written as DNA, the CDR3 is TGTGCCAGCAGCCGCCAGGGGAACACTGAAGCTTTCTTT.

This chain uses TRBV7-7 with TRBJ1-1, with a tentative D call TRBD1 (6 bases). Germline V gene data show CDR1 as SSHAT and CDR2 as FNYEAQ (reference sequence). Between the trimmed V and J ends, which lost 5 bases and 0 bases, there was a span of 19 bases. The CDR3 contains 17 residues. The chain's CDR3 is CASSTRGSGTLNTEAFF. The CDR3 nucleotides are TGTGCCAGCAGCACGCGAGGGTCCGGGACACTGAACACTGAAGCTTTCTTT.

On this clone: This sample includes further DNA sequences coding for the same CDR3. V gene TRBV7-8 combines with J gene TRBJ2-7; D is ambiguous. V was cut by 5 bases and J by 3 bases, with 5 bases left in between. Germline V lookup: CDR1 SGHVS, CDR2 FQNEAQ. The CDR3 has 11 amino acids. CDR3 DNA: TGTGCCAGCAGCCCAAACTACGAGCAGTACTTC. This gives the protein CASSPNYEQYF.

The chain links TRBV27 to TRBJ1-2, with D uncertain. The CDR3 covers 13 residues. Germline V gene data show CDR1 as MNHEY and CDR2 as SMNVEV (reference sequence). The V end was cut by 4 bases, the J end by 4 bases, with 10 bases between. Written as DNA, the CDR3 is TGTGCCAGCAGTTACGGCGGAGGCTATGGCTACACCTTC. It specifies CASSYGGGYGYTF.

The gene calls are TRBV28 and TRBJ2-1; D remains unclear. Germline V gene sequence: CDR1 MDHEN, CDR2 SYDVKM. The V end lost 3 bases, the J end lost 9 bases, and 12 bases lay between the germline ends. The CDR3 extends over 13 amino acids. The CDR3 sequence is CASSFGPGPEQFF. The CDR3 nucleotides are TGTGCCAGCAGTTTCGGCCCAGGTCCTGAGCAGTTCTTC.

The chain links TRBV9 to TRBJ1-1; no definite D call. The germline CDR1 and CDR2 sequences are SGDLS and YYNGEE. This CDR3 has 14 amino acids. With 3 bases removed from V and 1 base from J, the gap between germline ends came to 10 bases. The CDR3 coding sequence is TGTGCCAGCAGCGAATCTTATAGGAACACTGAAGCTTTCTTT. This translates into CASSESYRNTEAFF.

This clone was recorded a few times. The chain has TRBV20-1 and TRBJ2-7, with D unresolved. CDR3 length equals 11 residues. Germline-derived CDR1 and CDR2 are DFQATT and SNEGSKA (reference sequence). Trimming took 5 bases from V and 3 from J, leaving 8 bases between them. CDR3 bases: TGCAGTGCTCCCGTCCTCTACGAGCAGTACTTC. Amino acid sequence: CSAPVLYEQYF.